A single sample is the source of the 21 T cell receptor beta chains below, sequenced in a study of shared clonotypes between healthy human individuals. The protocol was immunoSEQ multiplex PCR, while the TCRdb copy is restricted to in-frame clones and leaves out a portion. The table has some 1,100,000 clones, 75% to 80% seen once. Sequenced input: memory CD4+ T cells from PBMCs. Subset here: CD45RA-negative fraction. The receptors originated from a man between 18 and 29 years old in good health. Some clones in this sample may be carry-over from other donors' samples.

CDR3 loop: CASSFFSSSSYNEQFF. CDR3 coding DNA: TGCGCCAGCAGCTTCTTTAGCTCGAGCTCCTACAATGAGCAGTTCTTC. The gene calls are TRBV5-1 and TRBJ2-1; D ambiguous. CDR1 SGHRS and CDR2 YFSETQ come from the germline V gene. The CDR3 runs to 16 residues. V lost 2 bases to trimming and J lost 0 bases, with 12 bases between them.

J is TRBJ2-2 and V is TRBV6-1; 9 bases align to TRBD1. V gave up 7 bases and J gave up 2 bases; unmatched junction bases: 5. Germline V gene data show CDR1 as MNHNS and CDR2 as SASEGT. There are 15 residues in the CDR3. The CDR3, as DNA: TGTGCCAGCATTCCGGACAGGGGTAACACCGGGGAGCTGTTTTTT. Translated: CASIPDRGNTGELFF.

V gene TRBV7-2 combines with J gene TRBJ1-5, with a tentative D call TRBD1 (5 bases). Germline loops: CDR1 SGHTA, CDR2 FQGNSA. The CDR3 extends over 15 amino acids. Trimming left V 4 bases short and J 2 bases short, with 12 bases between. The CDR3 reads CASSWGGERNQPQHF. The CDR3 nucleotides read TGTGCCAGCAGCTGGGGGGGAGAGCGCAATCAGCCCCAGCATTTT.

As to this clone: The sample carries other DNA sequences with the same CDR3. The chain combines TRBV2 with TRBJ2-5, with D possibly TRBD2 on 6 matching bases. V lost 7 bases, J lost 5 bases, and 14 bases lay in between. Germline V lookup: CDR1 SNHLY, CDR2 FYNNEI. The CDR3 totals 13 residues. CDR3 region: CASTPSGTETQYF. The CDR3 DNA reads as TGTGCCAGCACCCCAAGTGGGACTGAGACCCAGTACTTC.

Here the CDR3 DNA reads TGTGCCAGCAGCTCGACTAGGGGTGATACGCAGTATTTT. Protein sequence: CASSSTRGDTQYF. The chain employs TRBV7-3 and TRBJ2-3; a weak D match, TRBD2 (6 bases). From germline, CDR1 is SGHTA and CDR2 FQGTGA. Trimming removed 4 bases at V and 6 bases at J, with 11 bases between. The CDR3 is made up of 13 amino acids.

The chain recombines TRBV30 with TRBJ1-1; D gene ambiguous. The V and J ends lost 0 bases and 3 bases respectively, with 26 bases between them. The CDR3 runs 19 residues. The germline CDR1 and CDR2 sequences are GTSNPN and SVGIG (reference sequence). CDR3 nucleotides: TGTGCCTGGAGTGTACGCCAAACTCCCCGGCAGGTTAACGACACTGAAGCTTTCTTT. It translates to CAWSVRQTPRQVNDTEAFF.

The chain is built from TRBV30 and TRBJ1-5; D unclear. Trimming stripped 3 bases from V and 4 bases from J, with 10 bases between. The CDR3 has 13 amino acids. The germline V gene encodes CDR1 GTSNPN and CDR2 SVGIG (reference sequence). The DNA for the CDR3 is TGTGCCTGGAGATTGTCTACGAATCAGCCCCAGCATTTT. Translated: CAWRLSTNQPQHF. The full variable domain, its missing parts supplied by reference TRBV30 and TRBJ1-5, is SQTIHQWPATLVQPVGSPLSLECTVEGTSNPNLYWYRQAAGRGLQLLFYSVGIGQISSEVPQNLSASRPQDRQFILSSKKLLLSDSGFYLCAWRLSTNQPQHFGDGTRLSIL.

This chain links TRBV28 with TRBJ2-5, with D uncertain. Germline CDR1 MDHEN, CDR2 SYDVKM. V was cut by 4 bases and J by 5 bases, with 8 bases left in between. The CDR3 is 12 amino acids. In nucleotides, the CDR3 is TGTGCCAGCAGTTCCGACTCGGAGACCCAGTACTTC. Translating it yields CASSSDSETQYF.

Details on this clone: The sample has other DNA sequences that encode this CDR3 too. The genes are TRBV5-1 and TRBJ1-1, with no clear D. The CDR3 is made up of 13 amino acids. Trimming shortened V by 0 bases and J by 1 base, and 4 bases separated the two germline ends. Germline V gene lookup returns CDR1 SGHRS and CDR2 YFSETQ. DNA for the CDR3: TGCGCCAGCAGCTTGGAACCGAACACTGAAGCTTTCTTT. Its protein product is CASSLEPNTEAFF.

The J gene is TRBJ2-3, the V gene TRBV5-5; a possible D gene is TRBD2 (6 bases). The CDR3 has 16 residues. CDR1 is SGHKS, CDR2 YYEKEE, per germline (reference sequence). Trimming stripped 4 bases from V and 1 base from J, with 16 bases between. CDR3 loop: CASSEGPGSRTDTQYF. The CDR3 nucleotides read TGTGCCAGCAGCGAGGGTCCCGGGAGCCGCACAGATACGCAGTATTTT. Drawing the rest from reference TRBV5-5 and TRBJ2-3, the complete variable domain is DAGVTQSPTHLIKTRGQQVTLRCSPISGHKSVSWYQQVLGQGPQFIFQYYEKEERGRGNFPDRFSARQFPNYSSELNVNALLLGDSALYLCASSEGPGSRTDTQYFGPGTRLTVL.

J is TRBJ1-5 and V is TRBV18, with D possibly being TRBD1 (5 bases). V lost 4 bases to trimming and J lost 5 bases, with 12 bases between them. The germline gives CDR1 KGHSH, CDR2 LQKENI. The CDR3 sequence is 14 residues long. CDR3 in amino acids: CASSRDGGDQPQHF. CDR3 in DNA: TGTGCCAGCTCACGGGATGGGGGGGATCAGCCCCAGCATTTT.

The V gene is TRBV2, the J gene TRBJ1-5, with D unresolved. Germline CDR1 is SNHLY and CDR2 is FYNNEI. Trimming pared 0 bases from V and 6 bases from J, leaving 6 bases between. The CDR3 loop spans 13 amino acids. The CDR3: CASSEAGVQPQHF. Here the CDR3 DNA reads TGTGCCAGCAGTGAAGCGGGTGTTCAGCCCCAGCATTTT.

This clone was seen only a few times. V is TRBV6-5 and J is TRBJ1-1; D might be TRBD1 (6 bases). The V end was cut by 2 bases, the J end by 4 bases, with 14 bases between. Germline CDR1 and CDR2: MNHEY and SVGAGI. This CDR3 spans 15 amino acids. Written as DNA, the CDR3 is TGTGCCAGCAGTTACCCCACAGGGCAGGGCACTGAAGCTTTCTTT. It specifies CASSYPTGQGTEAFF.

This chain connects TRBV4-1 to TRBJ2-7; TRBD1 is a possible D gene (7 bases). The CDR3 contains 15 residues. With 0 bases removed from V and 9 bases from J, the gap between germline ends came to 18 bases. CDR1 and CDR2 from the germline V gene are MGHRA and YSYEKL. CDR3 nucleotides: TGCGCCAGCAGCCAAGATGGGCAGGGGGGACGAGGGCAGTACTTC. This sequence encodes CASSQDGQGGRGQYF.

The J gene is TRBJ2-7, the V gene TRBV2, with 10 nucleotides matching TRBD2. Germline V gene lookup returns CDR1 SNHLY and CDR2 FYNNEI. V was clipped by 8 bases and J by 2 bases; unmatched bases: 15. The length of the CDR3 is 17 residues. CDR3 in amino acids: CASRLRGLAGDPYEQYF. As DNA, the CDR3 is TGTGCCAGCCGACTCAGGGGCCTAGCGGGAGACCCCTACGAGCAGTACTTC.

The gene calls are TRBV5-5 and TRBJ2-7; maybe TRBD1 (5 bases). The CDR3 sequence is 15 residues long. V lost 0 bases and J lost 10, with 20 bases in between. CDR1 and CDR2 from the germline V gene are SGHKS and YYEKEE (reference sequence). CDR3 in DNA: TGTGCCAGCAGCTTGGACAGGACAAGTCCTCGAGGCCAGTACTTC. This sequence encodes CASSLDRTSPRGQYF.

This clone was counted a few times. J is TRBJ1-5 and V is TRBV27, with D unclear. Germline CDR1 and CDR2: MNHEY and SMNVEV (reference sequence). CDR3 length: 15 residues. The V end was cut by 2 bases, the J end by 5 bases, with 13 bases between. The CDR3: CASSLGWGVDQPQHF. The CDR3, as DNA: TGTGCCAGCAGTTTAGGGTGGGGAGTGGATCAGCCCCAGCATTTT.

This rearrangement joins TRBV30 to TRBJ2-3; D remains ambiguous. The CDR3 has 14 amino acids. V was clipped by 0 bases and J by 4 bases, with 11 bases between them. Germline-derived CDR1 and CDR2 are GTSNPN and SVGIG (reference sequence). CDR3 residues: CAWSVRAPPDTQYF. The CDR3 DNA is TGTGCCTGGAGTGTAAGGGCCCCCCCAGATACGCAGTATTTT.

This clone was counted only a few times. The chain employs TRBV2 and TRBJ1-2, with 7 bases lining up with TRBD1. V shed 9 bases and J 8 bases; nucleotides not matched to a gene: 12. This CDR3 contains 13 residues. Germline lookup yields CDR1 SNHLY and CDR2 FYNNEI. CDR3 sequence: CARVQVDRDGYTF. The DNA for the CDR3 is TGTGCCAGAGTCCAGGTAGACAGGGACGGCTACACCTTC.

The genes are TRBV4-3 and TRBJ2-3; TRBD2 matches 13 bases. J lost 1 base, V lost 3 bases, and 4 bases had no gene match. Germline lookup yields CDR1 LGHNA and CDR2 YSLEER. The CDR3 extends over 17 amino acids. In DNA, the CDR3 is TGCGCCAGCAGCCAGGGACTAGCGGGATGGGGCACAGATACGCAGTATTTT. Protein: CASSQGLAGWGTDTQYF.

This chain joins TRBV28 and TRBJ1-1; D unclear. The CDR3 length is 14 residues. V gave up 6 bases and J gave up 4 bases, with 15 bases separating them. Germline CDR1 is MDHEN and CDR2 is SYDVKM. The CDR3 region is CASSTPHGGTEAFF. CDR3 sequence (DNA): TGTGCCAGCAGCACACCACATGGAGGCACTGAAGCTTTCTTT.